The 15 T cell receptor beta chains presented below share a single source sample, sequenced in a study of cytomegalovirus exposure and HLA in healthy donors. PCR primers comprised 60 Vbeta and 13 Jbeta primers. Generated by immunoSEQ multiplex PCR, the TCRdb table keeps only in-frame clones and is missing some. The profile shows about 67,000 clones, roughly nine tenths of them singletons. Sequencing was done on a sample of PBMCs. All receptors come from a woman in her thirties in good health and CMV-seropositive.

The chain couples TRBV10-3 to TRBJ1-3; maybe TRBD1 (5 bases). The CDR3 covers 16 residues. V dropped 3 bases and J dropped 0 bases, with 12 bases sitting between them. Germline V gene lookup returns CDR1 ENHRY and CDR2 SYGVKD. Here the CDR3 reads CAISDQGALSGNTIYF. In DNA form, the CDR3 reads TGTGCCATCAGTGATCAGGGTGCCCTCTCTGGAAACACCATATATTTT.

This clone appeared once. The V gene is TRBV7-6, the J gene TRBJ2-2, with D perhaps matching TRBD1 (6 bases). The CDR3 runs to 16 residues. Trimming left V 4 bases short and J 3 bases short, with 15 bases between. Germline V gives CDR1 SGHVS, CDR2 FNYEAQ. The CDR3 sequence is CASSYQGGDYTGELFF. In DNA form, the CDR3 reads TGTGCCAGCAGCTACCAAGGGGGAGATTACACCGGGGAGCTGTTTTTT.

The chain uses TRBV5-1 and TRBJ2-7; 9 bases map to TRBD2. The germline CDR1 and CDR2 sequences are SGHRS and YFSETQ. The length of the CDR3 is 13 residues. The trim removed 0 bases at V and 13 bases at J, leaving 8 bases unmatched. CDR3 sequence reads: CASSLAGGLAGYF. The CDR3 DNA is TGCGCCAGCAGCTTGGCGGGGGGGCTAGCGGGATACTTC.

This clone was counted once. The chain recombines TRBV5-1 with TRBJ2-5, with D possibly being TRBD2 (5 bases). The V and J ends lost 3 bases and 4 bases respectively, with 13 bases between them. CDR3 length: 14 amino acids. From germline, CDR1 is SGHRS and CDR2 YFSETQ. The CDR3 coding sequence is TGCGCCAGCAGCTCGCTAGCTGAGGGAGAGACCCAGTACTTC. Translating gives CASSSLAEGETQYF.

V gene TRBV18 combines with J gene TRBJ2-5; the D gene is possibly TRBD2 (5 bases). The CDR3 loop spans 15 amino acids. V was clipped by 0 bases and J by 3 bases, with 11 bases between them. CDR1 KGHSH and CDR2 LQKENI come from the germline V gene. CDR3 sequence (DNA): TGTGCCAGCTCACCACCACCGGGATGGAAAGAGACCCAGTACTTC. Translation gives CASSPPPGWKETQYF.

This chain uses TRBV7-9 with TRBJ2-1, with 15 bases aligning to TRBD2. Germline values: CDR1 SEHNR, CDR2 FQNEAQ (reference sequence). V lost 5 bases to trimming and J lost 0 bases; unmatched junction nucleotides: 5. The CDR3 consists of 18 residues. The CDR3, as DNA: TGTGCCAGCAGCCACGGACTAGCGGGGGGGAGCTCCTACAATGAGCAGTTCTTC. Its protein product is CASSHGLAGGSSYNEQFF. The full variable domain, rest sourced from reference TRBV7-9 and TRBJ2-1, is DTGVSQNPRHKITKRGQNVTFRCDPISEHNRLYWYRQTLGQGPEFLTYFQNEAQLEKSRLLSDRFSAERPKGSFSTLEIQRTEQGDSAMYLCASSHGLAGGSSYNEQFFGPGTRLTVL.

This clone came up once. The V gene is TRBV28, the J gene TRBJ2-4; TRBD2 matches at 7 bases. With 2 bases clipped from V and 0 bases from J, the junction kept 16 bases outside the gene matches. Germline V gene sequence: CDR1 MDHEN, CDR2 SYDVKM. The CDR3 contains 20 residues. The CDR3 loop reads CASSLMAVAGEKLAKNIQYF. Here the CDR3 DNA reads TGTGCCAGCAGTTTAATGGCAGTTGCGGGGGAAAAGCTAGCCAAAAACATTCAGTACTTC.

This clone was seen only once. The CDR3, as DNA: TGCGCCAGCAGCTACAGGGGAGGCTATGGCTACACCTTC. This sequence encodes CASSYRGGYGYTF. V usage is TRBV5-1 and J usage is TRBJ1-2, with 7 bases that match TRBD1. Trimming took 3 bases from V and 4 from J; bases not matched to a gene: 3. The CDR3 covers 13 residues. CDR1 is SGHRS, CDR2 YFSETQ, per germline.

The V and J genes are TRBV7-2 and TRBJ2-7; D gene uncertain. The CDR3 totals 12 residues. Trimming removed 4 bases from V and 4 bases from J, with 8 bases in between. CDR1 and CDR2 (germline): SGHTA, FQGNSA. The CDR3 region is CASSYKRYEQYF. DNA for the CDR3: TGTGCCAGCAGCTATAAGAGGTACGAGCAGTACTTC.

The rearrangement joins TRBV6-6 to TRBJ1-2; 8 nucleotides align to TRBD1. Trimming cost V 2 bases and J 3 bases; bases outside gene matches: 2. This CDR3 has 14 amino acids. Germline lookup yields CDR1 MNHNY and CDR2 SVGAGI (reference sequence). The chain's CDR3 is CASSYTGGDYGYTF. Here the CDR3 DNA reads TGTGCCAGCAGTTACACAGGGGGGGACTATGGCTACACCTTC.

This clone was observed a single time. V is TRBV5-4 and J is TRBJ1-5; D perhaps matches TRBD1 (5 bases). Trimming shortened V by 4 bases and J by 1 base, and 27 bases separated the two germline ends. The CDR3 length is 20 residues. CDR1 and CDR2 (germline): SGHNT, YYREEE (reference sequence). The CDR3 DNA follows: TGTGCCAGCAGCCGTTCGGGACCGCGTGGAGGGAGAGGAAGCAATCAGCCCCAGCATTTT. Translating it yields CASSRSGPRGGRGSNQPQHF.

This clone appeared a single time. The rearrangement links TRBV15 to TRBJ2-2; TRBD2 is a possible D gene (5 bases). Looked up from germline, CDR1 is LNHNV and CDR2 is YYDKDF (reference sequence). CDR3 length equals 13 residues. Between the trimmed V and J ends, which lost 3 bases and 3 bases, there was a span of 5 bases. CDR3 bases: TGTGCCACCAGCAGGAGGGACACCGGGGAGCTGTTTTTT. Its translation is CATSRRDTGELFF.

DNA for the CDR3: TGCAGCGTTGGACGGCGGGAGACCTACAATGAGCAGTTCTTC. Amino acid sequence: CSVGRRETYNEQFF. V and J are TRBV29-1 and TRBJ2-1; 7 bases match TRBD2. CDR1 SQVTM and CDR2 ANQGSEA come from the germline V gene. J was trimmed by 2 bases and V by 4 bases; bases with no gene match: 5. This CDR3 spans 14 amino acids.

The chain couples TRBV7-9 to TRBJ1-1; TRBD1 matches at 7 bases. CDR3 length: 14 amino acids. CDR1 SEHNR and CDR2 FQNEAQ come from the germline V gene (reference sequence). After removal of 5 bases from V and 1 base from J, the junction contained 4 bases not matched to a gene. The CDR3 DNA reads as TGTGCCAGCAGCCCGACAGGGCAGAACACTGAAGCTTTCTTT. This codes for CASSPTGQNTEAFF. Supplemented by reference TRBV7-9 and TRBJ1-1, the full variable domain reads DTGVSQNPRHKITKRGQNVTFRCDPISEHNRLYWYRQTLGQGPEFLTYFQNEAQLEKSRLLSDRFSAERPKGSFSTLEIQRTEQGDSAMYLCASSPTGQNTEAFFGQGTRLTVV.

The chain links TRBV2 to TRBJ2-1; D unclear. V lost 8 bases, J lost 1 base, and 12 bases lay in between. Germline lookup yields CDR1 SNHLY and CDR2 FYNNEI. CDR3 size: 14 residues. CDR3 protein: CASLKRPSYNEQFF. DNA of the CDR3: TGTGCCAGCCTCAAGCGCCCATCCTACAATGAGCAGTTCTTC.